A selection of T cell receptor beta chains follows, all from one sample in a study of blood T cell repertoires in COVID-19. Clones were sequenced by immunoSEQ multiplex PCR, and TCRdb holds only the in-frame ones, with some missing. This sample has under 300,000 clones; roughly 87% occur once, and the top ten carry 7.2%. Sequencing used peripheral blood. The receptor set was obtained from a man aged 55 to 70 who had recovered from COVID-19. Both conserved end residues are part of each CDR3. A D gene is named only where the DNA matches it firmly. Some rows mark clone size as missing; the rest say once, few, many or name a class of expanded clone.

d_call clone_size j_call v_call cdr3_aa cdr3_nt
NA few TRBJ2-1 TRBV2 CASTEGGGGNEQFF TGTGCCAGCACTGAGGGGGGGGGTGGCAATGAGCAGTTCTTC
TRBD2 NA TRBJ2-3 TRBV11-2 CASSLASGGLGSTDTQYF TGTGCCAGCAGCTTGGCTAGCGGGGGGTTAGGTAGCACAGATACGCAGTATTTT
TRBD1 NA TRBJ1-5 TRBV5-5 CASSLEHRGGQPQHF TGTGCCAGCAGCTTGGAACACAGGGGCGGCCAGCCCCAGCATTTT
NA once TRBJ1-3 TRBV6-6 CASSLLRARSGNTIYF TGTGCCAGCAGTCTACTCAGGGCCAGGTCTGGAAACACCATATATTTT
NA medium-sized TRBJ2-1 TRBV4-1 CASSPSKEYNEQFF TGCGCCAGCAGCCCGAGTAAGGAGTACAATGAGCAGTTCTTC
NA NA TRBJ1-3 TRBV5-1 CASSLEDSSSGNTIYF TGCGCCAGCAGCTTGGAGGACAGCTCCTCTGGAAACACCATATATTTT
NA NA TRBJ1-1 TRBV5-5 CASSLIAGTEAFF TGTGCCAGCAGCTTAATTGCAGGGACTGAAGCTTTCTTT
NA NA TRBJ1-5 TRBV10-3 CASASDRHQPQHF TGTGCCAGCGCCTCAGACAGACATCAGCCCCAGCATTTT
TRBD1 NA TRBJ1-2 TRBV5-5 CASSGQGVYGYTF TGTGCCAGCAGTGGACAGGGGGTCTATGGCTACACCTTC
NA NA TRBJ2-7 TRBV20-1 CSASDRARGLAEQYF TGCAGTGCTAGTGATCGGGCCAGGGGCCTCGCCGAGCAGTACTTC
TRBD1 NA TRBJ1-1 TRBV24-1 CATSDPSGGTEAFF TGTGCCACCAGTGATCCATCAGGGGGCACTGAAGCTTTCTTT
NA NA TRBJ2-7 TRBV7-2 CASSLVQVEQYF TGTGCCAGCAGCTTAGTTCAGGTGGAGCAGTACTTC
NA NA TRBJ2-7 TRBV6-6 CASSAPSVIYEQYF TGTGCCAGCAGCGCCCCCTCAGTGATTTACGAGCAGTACTTC
NA once TRBJ2-3 TRBV3-1/TRBV3-2 CASSQTSSSDTQYF TGTGCCAGCAGCCAAACTAGCAGTTCAGATACGCAGTATTTT
TRBD2 NA TRBJ2-5 TRBV6-1 CASSEVPLAGMYDQETQYF TGTGCCAGCAGTGAAGTCCCCCTAGCGGGGATGTACGACCAAGAGACCCAGTACTTC
TRBD1 NA TRBJ1-4 TRBV5-1 CASSRRQGNNEKLFF TGCGCCAGCAGCCGGCGACAGGGGAACAATGAAAAACTGTTTTTT
TRBD2 NA TRBJ2-2 TRBV11-2 CASSLAGGLDGELFF TGTGCCAGCAGTCTAGCGGGGGGGCTGGATGGGGAGCTGTTTTTT
NA NA TRBJ1-2 TRBV9 CASSSSLSGYTF TGTGCCAGCAGCTCCAGTTTGTCTGGCTACACCTTC
TRBD1 NA TRBJ1-2 TRBV28 CASSLRQGLDGYTF TGTGCCAGCAGTTTACGACAGGGGCTGGATGGCTACACCTTC
TRBD1 NA TRBJ1-1 TRBV19 CASRWDRNTEAFF TGTGCCAGTAGATGGGACAGGAACACTGAAGCTTTCTTT
NA NA TRBJ2-3 TRBV6-1 CASSVRALSGGTDTQYF TGTGCCAGCAGTGTAAGGGCTCTCTCGGGGGGCACAGATACGCAGTATTTT
NA NA TRBJ2-4 TRBV5-1 CASSFTRGLYIQYF TGCGCCAGCAGCTTTACAAGGGGCTTGTACATTCAGTACTTC
TRBD2 once TRBJ2-3 TRBV6-5 CASRWTSGTDTQYF TGTGCCAGCAGATGGACTAGCGGCACAGATACGCAGTATTTT
TRBD1 NA TRBJ2-7 TRBV7-2 CASARPRDRDEQYF TGTGCCAGCGCGAGGCCTCGGGACAGAGACGAGCAGTACTTC
NA NA TRBJ1-6 TRBV18 CASSPRTENSPLHF TGTGCCAGCTCCCCAAGGACAGAGAATTCACCCCTCCACTTT
NA NA TRBJ1-1 TRBV4-1 CASSQDSGFIFEAFF TGCGCCAGCAGCCAAGATAGCGGGTTCATTTTTGAAGCTTTCTTT
NA few TRBJ2-4 TRBV5-1 CASSSKNLGGPESGKNIQYF TGCGCCAGCAGCTCGAAAAACCTAGGGGGACCGGAATCTGGCAAAAACATTCAGTACTTC
NA once TRBJ1-1 TRBV7-9 CASSPTMSRNTEAFF TGTGCCAGCAGCCCCACTATGTCGAGGAACACTGAAGCTTTCTTT
NA NA TRBJ1-2 TRBV21-1 CASSQAPDRGLIF TGTGCCAGCAGCCAAGCACCCGACAGGGGGCTCATCTTC
NA NA TRBJ2-4 TRBV4-1 CASSQLGLKNQYF TGCGCCAGCAGCCAATTGGGCCTGAAGAATCAGTACTTC
TRBD1 many TRBJ1-6 TRBV6-5 CASRGTGIYNSPLHF TGTGCCAGCAGAGGGACAGGGATTTATAATTCACCCCTCCACTTT
TRBD1 once TRBJ1-3 TRBV28 CATLGQGGAGNTIYF TGTGCCACCCTAGGACAGGGGGGAGCTGGAAACACCATATATTTT
TRBD1 NA TRBJ1-5 TRBV6-1 CASSDDRVNQPQHF TGTGCCAGCAGTGATGACAGGGTAAACCAGCCCCAGCATTTT
TRBD2 NA TRBJ2-5 TRBV5-1 CASSFKAGGETQYF TGCGCCAGCAGCTTTAAAGCGGGGGGTGAGACCCAGTACTTC
TRBD1 NA TRBJ1-3 TRBV4-2 CASSLLQGGSGNTIYF TGTGCCAGCAGCCTCCTCCAGGGGGGCTCGGGAAACACCATATATTTT
NA NA TRBJ1-5 TRBV6-6 CASSYNRKGSNQPQHF TGTGCCAGCAGTTACAACAGGAAGGGGAGCAATCAGCCCCAGCATTTT
NA NA TRBJ2-1 TRBV10-3 CAISEIWDTYNEQFF TGTGCCATCAGTGAGATTTGGGACACCTACAATGAGCAGTTCTTC
TRBD1 NA TRBJ2-7 TRBV9 CASSVGDSPYEQYF TGTGCCAGCAGCGTAGGGGACAGTCCCTACGAGCAGTACTTC
TRBD1 NA TRBJ1-1 TRBV5-1 CASSRDRVRTEAFF TGCGCCAGCAGTCGGGACAGGGTTCGTACTGAAGCTTTCTTT
NA NA TRBJ1-2 TRBV28 CASSFTGTNYGYTF TGTGCCAGCAGTTTTACGGGTACGAACTATGGCTACACCTTC
TRBD1 NA TRBJ2-2 TRBV3-1/TRBV3-2 CASSQDRGSGELFF TGTGCCAGCAGCCAGGACAGGGGGTCCGGGGAGCTGTTTTTT
NA NA TRBJ1-2 TRBV12-3/TRBV12-4 CASTPSTVYGYTF TGTGCCAGCACCCCTAGTACGGTATATGGCTACACCTTC
NA NA TRBJ1-5 TRBV19 CASRGLYSNQPQHF TGTGCCAGCAGGGGTTTGTATAGCAATCAGCCCCAGCATTTT
NA NA TRBJ1-3 TRBV25-1 CAELRDGSGNTIYF TGTGCCGAACTCAGGGATGGCTCTGGAAACACCATATATTTT